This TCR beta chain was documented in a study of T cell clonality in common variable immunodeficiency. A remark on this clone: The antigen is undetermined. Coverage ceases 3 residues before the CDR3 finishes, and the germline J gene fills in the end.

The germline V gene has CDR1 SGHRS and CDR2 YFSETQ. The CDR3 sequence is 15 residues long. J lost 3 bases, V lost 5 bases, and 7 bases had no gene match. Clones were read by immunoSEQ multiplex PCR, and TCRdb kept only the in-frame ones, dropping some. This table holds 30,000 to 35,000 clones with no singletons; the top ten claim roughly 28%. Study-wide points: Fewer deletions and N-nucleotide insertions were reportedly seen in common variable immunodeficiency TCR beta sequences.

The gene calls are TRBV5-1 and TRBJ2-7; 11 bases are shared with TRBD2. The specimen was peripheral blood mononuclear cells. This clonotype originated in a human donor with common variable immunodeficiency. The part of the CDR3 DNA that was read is TGCGCCAGCAGTCAGTCACTAGCGGGAGACTACGAG. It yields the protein CASSQSLAGDYE. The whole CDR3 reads CASSQSLAGDYEQYF. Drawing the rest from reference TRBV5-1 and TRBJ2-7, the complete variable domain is KAGVTQTPRYLIKTRGQQVTLSCSPISGHRSVSWYQQTPGQGLQFLFEYFSETQRNKGNFPGRFSGRQFSNSRSEMNVSTLELGDSALYLCASSQSLAGDYEQYFGPGTRLTVT.